One and the same sample provided the 30 T cell receptor beta chains below, sequenced in a study of high-grade serous ovarian cancer treatment subgroups (dated by TCRdb to the early 2020s). The library was obtained by the immunoSEQ multiplex PCR assay. TCRdb holds this immuneACCESS table with in-frame rearrangements only. Some clones are missing; in checked studies, unresolved V genes explain under half, and the rest has no known cause. For this sample there are fewer than 4,000 clones; 55% to 70% appear just once. Of the sample, roughly 15% is held by the ten largest clones. Collection of tumor samples took place before definitive surgery or chemotherapy. Sequencing used tumor tissue. The source is a human donor with high-grade serous ovarian cancer.

A word on this clone: The junction and the germline gene differ at one end; a read error may be behind it. The sample holds other DNA sequences that translate to the same CDR3. The chain links TRBV4-3 to TRBJ1-4; D not resolved. Germline loops: CDR1 LGHNA, CDR2 YSLEER. The CDR3 consists of 16 residues. CDR3 sequence: CASSQDTAATNEKLFF. DNA for the CDR3: TGCGCCAGTAGCCAAGACACAGCTGCAACTAATGAAAAACTGTTTTTT.

This clone appeared a few times. V gene TRBV19 combines with J gene TRBJ1-1; possible D gene TRBD1, 6 bases. CDR1 is LNHDA, CDR2 SQIVND, per germline (reference sequence). The CDR3 is made up of 13 amino acids. V was shortened by 6 bases and J by 9 bases, with 17 bases between the two germline ends. CDR3 residues: CASRQGIEVKAFF. The CDR3, as DNA: TGTGCCAGTAGACAGGGAATCGAGGTGAAAGCTTTCTTT.

CDR3 nucleotides: TGTGCCAGCAGCTCCCGGACTAGCGGGGGATACACTAGCACAGATACGCAGTATTTT. Translation: CASSSRTSGGYTSTDTQYF. The chain joins TRBV7-9 to TRBJ2-3; 13 nucleotides align to TRBD2. V lost 4 bases and J lost 0; bases outside the gene matches: 10. Germline V gives CDR1 SEHNR, CDR2 FQNEAQ (reference sequence). The CDR3 totals 19 residues.

This clone was counted a few times. The chain employs TRBV6-6 and TRBJ2-1; tentative D call: TRBD1 (6 bases). Germline CDR1 reads MNHNY; CDR2 reads SVGAGI (reference sequence). The CDR3 covers 10 residues. The CDR3 coding sequence is TGTGCAACAGGGTTCAATGAGCAGTTCTTC. Translated, it gives CATGFNEQFF.

The rearrangement links TRBV7-2 to TRBJ1-2; 7 positions match TRBD1. Trimming removed 5 bases from V and 4 bases from J; junction bases left unmatched: 10. Germline CDR1 and CDR2: SGHTA and FQGNSA. This CDR3 has 15 residues. The CDR3 DNA is TGTGCCAGCAGCGAGGGGACAGCTATGAGCTATGGCTACACCTTC. Its protein is CASSEGTAMSYGYTF. Supplemented by reference TRBV7-2 and TRBJ1-2, the full variable domain reads GAGVSQSPSNKVTEKGKDVELRCDPISGHTALYWYRQSLGQGLEFLIYFQGNSAPDKSGLPSDRFSAERTGGSVSTLTIQRTQQEDSAVYLCASSEGTAMSYGYTFGSGTRLTVV.

This chain links TRBV11-3 with TRBJ2-7, with D tentatively TRBD2 (5 bases). CDR3 length: 15 residues. V dropped 5 bases and J dropped 4 bases, with 18 bases sitting between them. The germline V gene has CDR1 SGHNT and CDR2 YENEEA. The DNA of the CDR3 is TGTGCCAGCAGCCGGACCTCCGGAGAGGGTTACGAGCAGTACTTC. Translating gives CASSRTSGEGYEQYF.

Comments on this clone: An end of the junction does not agree with germline; a read error may underlie this. The J gene is TRBJ1-2, the V gene TRBV5-1, with TRBD1 as a possible D gene (5 bases). Per the germline V gene, CDR1 is SGHRS and CDR2 is YFSETQ. The CDR3 has 11 amino acids. DNA for the CDR3: TGCGCCAGCAGGGATGCGGTTGGGACTTACTTC. Protein: CASRDAVGTYF.

This chain links TRBV5-4 with TRBJ2-7; 12 bases match TRBD1. The CDR3 totals 17 residues. Germline V gene lookup returns CDR1 SGHNT and CDR2 YYREEE (reference sequence). With V trimmed by 9 bases and J by 2 bases, 15 bases remained unmatched. Written as DNA, the CDR3 is TGTGCCATCCCGTCCCGGGACAGGGGGCCACCGGCCTACGAGCAGTACGTC. Translated: CAIPSRDRGPPAYEQYV.

The gene calls are TRBV4-2 and TRBJ1-5; 9 nucleotides match TRBD1. The CDR3 consists of 17 residues. V lost 0 bases and J lost 6; bases outside the gene matches: 9. Germline CDR1 is LGHNA and CDR2 is YNFKEQ. CDR3 sequence reads: CASSQDRRGQGGQPQHF. The DNA for the CDR3 is TGTGCCAGCAGCCAAGATAGGAGGGGACAGGGAGGTCAGCCCCAGCATTTT.

The chain joins TRBV7-9 to TRBJ2-2, with D possibly being TRBD2 (6 bases). Trimming cost V 8 bases and J 1 base, with 11 bases left between them. Germline V gene sequence: CDR1 SEHNR, CDR2 FQNEAQ (reference sequence). The CDR3 is 14 amino acids. CDR3 residues: CASQEGRNTGELFF. The DNA of the CDR3 is TGTGCCAGCCAGGAGGGCAGGAACACCGGGGAGCTGTTTTTT.

This chain connects TRBV5-1 to TRBJ1-1, with 11 bases matching TRBD1. The germline CDR1 and CDR2 sequences are SGHRS and YFSETQ. There are 14 residues in the CDR3. V was clipped by 4 bases and J by 5 bases; unmatched bases: 4. DNA for the CDR3: TGCGCCAGCAGCACATGGGACAGGGGGACTGAAGCTTTCTTT. Amino acids: CASSTWDRGTEAFF.

The V and J genes are TRBV5-6 and TRBJ1-1; the D is unclear. Germline values: CDR1 SGHDT, CDR2 YYEEEE. CDR3 length equals 13 residues. V was shortened by 1 base and J by 10 bases, with 14 bases between the two germline ends. The CDR3 DNA reads as TGTGCCAGCAGCTTGATAGGGAATTATTTAGCTTTCTTT. As protein: CASSLIGNYLAFF.

The chain combines TRBV7-8 with TRBJ2-3, with D possibly being TRBD2 (6 bases). Per the germline V gene, CDR1 is SGHVS and CDR2 is FQNEAQ. The V end was cut by 6 bases, the J end by 2 bases, with 21 bases between. The CDR3 has 17 amino acids. In nucleotides, the CDR3 is TGTGCCAGCAGTGGCTCGGGGGACTTGGGTTTCACAGATACGCAGTATTTT. Encoded protein: CASSGSGDLGFTDTQYF.

The chain couples TRBV19 to TRBJ2-1; 8 bases line up with TRBD1. Germline CDR1 is LNHDA and CDR2 is SQIVND (reference sequence). Trimming at V came to 1 base and at J to 7 bases, leaving 6 bases not matched to a gene. CDR3 length: 15 residues. CDR3 in amino acids: CASSIGGQGSNEQFF. The CDR3 DNA sequence: TGTGCCAGTAGTATAGGAGGACAGGGATCGAATGAGCAGTTCTTC.

This clone was counted between two and nine times. The CDR3 DNA is TGTGCCAGCAGCGTAGTGGGGGAGGACACTGAAGCTTTCTTT. Translated, it gives CASSVVGEDTEAFF. This chain connects TRBV9 to TRBJ1-1; D is perhaps TRBD1 (5 bases). Germline CDR1 SGDLS, CDR2 YYNGEE. V was trimmed by 0 bases and J by 3 bases, leaving 9 bases between them. The CDR3 totals 14 residues.

This chain connects TRBV6-4 to TRBJ2-1; 10 bases are a match to TRBD1. CDR3 length: 15 residues. The germline V gene encodes CDR1 MRHNA and CDR2 SNTAGT. The ends lost 3 bases at V and 2 bases at J; junction bases unmatched: 1. CDR3 in DNA: TGTGCCAGCAGTGATGGGACAGGGGCCTACAATGAGCAGTTCTTC. It translates to CASSDGTGAYNEQFF.

In this sample, this clone turned up a few times. The chain has TRBV6-5 and TRBJ1-1; unclear D gene. The CDR3 is 13 amino acids. Trimming stripped 5 bases from V and 4 bases from J, with 11 bases between. Germline assignment: CDR1 MNHEY and CDR2 SVGAGI. The CDR3 nucleotides read TGTGCCAGCAGTCACATGGGAGTCACTGAAGCTTTCTTT. Translated: CASSHMGVTEAFF.

V gene TRBV19 combines with J gene TRBJ2-1; 8 bases are a match to TRBD1. With V trimmed by 9 bases and J by 4 bases, 11 bases remained unmatched. The CDR3 is 15 amino acids. Germline CDR1 is LNHDA and CDR2 is SQIVND (reference sequence). In DNA form, the CDR3 reads TGTGCCAGCCGGCCGGGACAGGCCATTTACAATGAGCAGTTCTTC. Translating it yields CASRPGQAIYNEQFF.

This chain connects TRBV6-6 to TRBJ1-5; tentatively, D is TRBD1 (6 bases). The CDR3 contains 13 residues. Germline assignment: CDR1 MNHNY and CDR2 SVGAGI (reference sequence). Between the trimmed V and J ends, which lost 5 bases and 4 bases, there was a span of 9 bases. Here the CDR3 reads CASSRQGNQPQHF. In DNA form, the CDR3 reads TGTGCCAGCAGTCGCCAGGGGAATCAGCCCCAGCATTTT.

This chain joins TRBV28 and TRBJ2-3; 7 nucleotides agree with TRBD1. Per the germline V gene, CDR1 is MDHEN and CDR2 is SYDVKM. The CDR3 totals 16 residues. Trimming at V came to 1 base and at J to 2 bases, leaving 6 bases not matched to a gene. CDR3 amino acids: CASSLYRGKVTDTQYF. Here the CDR3 DNA reads TGTGCCAGCAGTTTATACAGGGGTAAGGTCACAGATACGCAGTATTTT.

The V and J genes are TRBV5-1 and TRBJ1-5, with D possibly TRBD1 on 6 matching bases. Germline-derived CDR1 and CDR2 are SGHRS and YFSETQ. Trimming took 0 bases from V and 11 from J, leaving 15 bases between them. This CDR3 has 14 residues. The CDR3 coding sequence is TGCGCCAGCAGCTTGGCGGGGGGCGATTGGACCCAGCATTTT. Encoded protein: CASSLAGGDWTQHF.

The chain joins TRBV7-3 to TRBJ2-3, with TRBD2 matching over 13 bases. CDR3 length: 17 residues. The J segment lost 1 base and the V segment lost 2 bases, leaving 3 bases of the junction unmatched. CDR1 is SGHTA and CDR2 is FQGTGA in the germline V gene. CDR3 sequence: CASSLFGTSGGTDTQYF. The CDR3 nucleotides are TGTGCCAGCAGCTTATTTGGGACTAGCGGGGGCACAGATACGCAGTATTTT.

The chain recombines TRBV4-3 with TRBJ2-1; 14 bases are a match to TRBD2. From germline, CDR1 is LGHNA and CDR2 YSLEER. This CDR3 has 16 amino acids. The J segment lost 4 bases and the V segment lost 3 bases, leaving 2 bases of the junction unmatched. CDR3 protein: CASSQTSGGDYNEQFF. DNA of the CDR3: TGCGCCAGCAGCCAGACTAGCGGGGGGGATTACAATGAGCAGTTCTTC.

About this clone: At one end the junction does not follow the germline gene, possibly because of a read error. The chain joins TRBV6-4 to TRBJ2-7, with TRBD2 as a possible D gene (7 bases). This CDR3 spans 15 amino acids. CDR1 and CDR2 (germline): MRHNA, SNTAGT. The CDR3 protein is CASSYSPSEGGEQYF. CDR3 DNA: TGTGCCAGCAGTTACTCCCCAAGCGAGGGGGGGGAGCAGTACTTC.

The V gene is TRBV30, the J gene TRBJ1-4; D gene unclear. Germline loops: CDR1 GTSNPN, CDR2 SVGIG (reference sequence). Trimming stripped 0 bases from V and 0 bases from J, with 8 bases between. The CDR3 is 15 residues long. The CDR3 DNA follows: TGTGCCTGGAGTGTAAGAAGTGCAACTAATGAAAAACTGTTTTTT. Amino acids: CAWSVRSATNEKLFF.

The J gene is TRBJ2-1, the V gene TRBV11-2; 7 bases match TRBD1. The CDR3 is made up of 15 amino acids. Per the germline V gene, CDR1 is SGHAT and CDR2 is FQNNGV. After removal of 0 bases from V and 3 bases from J, the junction contained 2 bases not matched to a gene. The CDR3 sequence: CASSLEGQIYNEQFF. The CDR3 DNA reads as TGTGCCAGCAGCTTAGAGGGACAGATCTACAATGAGCAGTTCTTC. The full variable domain, rest sourced from reference TRBV11-2 and TRBJ2-1, is EAGVAQSPRYKIIEKRQSVAFWCNPISGHATLYWYQQILGQGPKLLIQFQNNGVVDDSQLPKDRFSAERLKGVDSTLKIQPAKLEDSAVYLCASSLEGQIYNEQFFGPGTRLTVL.

In DNA, the CDR3 is TGTGCCAGCAGCCGGACAGTAAATGAAAAACTGTTTTTT. Its protein is CASSRTVNEKLFF. The chain employs TRBV6-5 and TRBJ1-4; possibly TRBD1 for D (6 bases). Germline V gene sequence: CDR1 MNHEY, CDR2 SVGAGI. The CDR3 runs 13 residues. V dropped 6 bases and J dropped 5 bases, with 10 bases sitting between them.

The chain joins TRBV5-4 to TRBJ2-5; D gene ambiguous. This CDR3 is 15 amino acids long. Germline CDR1 and CDR2: SGHNT and YYREEE (reference sequence). The germline V and J ends were trimmed by 7 bases and 5 bases, with 21 bases remaining between them. The chain's CDR3 is CASATRLLSGETQYF. In DNA, the CDR3 is TGTGCCAGCGCCACGAGACTCCTTTCTGGGGAGACCCAGTACTTC.

V and J are TRBV28 and TRBJ1-2; 7 positions match TRBD1. The ends lost 6 bases at V and 4 bases at J; junction bases unmatched: 5. CDR1 and CDR2 (germline): MDHEN, SYDVKM. The CDR3 has 13 amino acids. CDR3 sequence: CASSLGQLYGYTF. The CDR3 DNA reads TGTGCCAGCAGCCTGGGACAGCTCTATGGCTACACCTTC.

In its sample, this clone was seen a few times. The chain links TRBV5-5 to TRBJ1-5; 7 nucleotides line up with TRBD1. This CDR3 comprises 14 residues. Germline values: CDR1 SGHKS, CDR2 YYEKEE (reference sequence). J gave up 10 bases and V 4 bases, and 11 bases lay outside the gene matches. The CDR3 region is CASSHGTALGPQHF. As DNA, the CDR3 is TGTGCCAGCAGCCATGGGACAGCCCTCGGCCCCCAGCATTTT.